What follows are 10 T cell receptor beta chains derived from one specimen sequenced in a study of blood T cell repertoires in COVID-19. Profiling relied on immunoSEQ multiplex PCR, and the TCRdb table lists in-frame clones only, not all of them. The sample records under 50,000 clones, 80% to 85% being singletons. The sequenced sample consisted of peripheral blood. The receptors come from a man in his 70s with acute or convalescent COVID-19.

The chain couples TRBV19 to TRBJ1-1, with TRBD1 matching 9 bases. Germline V gives CDR1 LNHDA, CDR2 SQIVND (reference sequence). This CDR3 contains 17 residues. The junction had 15 bases not matched to a gene; V was cut back by 5 bases and J by 5 bases. The CDR3 nucleotides are TGTGCCAGTAGTGGACCCCTCCGGGACAGGGTGATTACTGAAGCTTTCTTT. This encodes CASSGPLRDRVITEAFF.

The chain uses TRBV5-1 and TRBJ2-5; 8 bases match TRBD2. The junction had 7 bases not matched to a gene; V was cut back by 2 bases and J by 4 bases. The CDR3 totals 15 residues. Germline V lookup: CDR1 SGHRS, CDR2 YFSETQ. Here the CDR3 DNA reads TGCGCCAGCAGCTTAGCGGGGGACCCCCGAGAGACCCAGTACTTC. Residues: CASSLAGDPRETQYF.

This chain joins TRBV2 and TRBJ2-7; 15 bases agree with TRBD2. J lost 4 bases, V lost 6 bases, and 1 base had no gene match. CDR3 length: 14 residues. Germline V CDR1 and CDR2: SNHLY, FYNNEI. In nucleotides, the CDR3 is TGTGCCAGCAGCGGGACTAGCGGGAGGTACGAGCAGTACTTC. Its protein is CASSGTSGRYEQYF.

The V call is TRBV9, the J call TRBJ2-7; a weak D match, TRBD2 (6 bases). The V and J ends lost 4 bases and 6 bases respectively, with 17 bases between them. Germline V gene data show CDR1 as SGDLS and CDR2 as YYNGEE. The CDR3 is made up of 14 amino acids. CDR3 coding DNA: TGTGCCAGCAGCCCTCGCCGGGACTCCACCGAGCAGTACTTC. As protein: CASSPRRDSTEQYF.

This clone was found a few times. The chain couples TRBV19 to TRBJ1-5; 8 bases map to TRBD1. The ends lost 4 bases at V and 5 bases at J; junction bases unmatched: 7. Germline-derived CDR1 and CDR2 are LNHDA and SQIVND (reference sequence). The CDR3 is 15 amino acids. The CDR3 is CASSRNQGADQPQHF. Here the CDR3 DNA reads TGTGCCAGTAGTAGAAATCAGGGGGCGGATCAGCCCCAGCATTTT.

This clone was seen once. V usage is TRBV7-9 and J usage is TRBJ2-1; D might be TRBD2 (5 bases). Germline CDR1 is SEHNR and CDR2 is FQNEAQ (reference sequence). V gave up 2 bases and J gave up 9 bases, with 17 bases separating them. CDR3 size: 15 residues. CDR3 sequence (DNA): TGTGCCAGCAGCTTAACCGGGATCGGAGGCACTGAGCAGTTCTTC. Encoded protein: CASSLTGIGGTEQFF.

This clone was counted once. The chain links TRBV11-2 to TRBJ2-7; possible D gene TRBD2, 6 bases. From germline, CDR1 is SGHAT and CDR2 FQNNGV. This CDR3 comprises 17 residues. V was trimmed by 3 bases and J by 6 bases, leaving 24 bases between them. As DNA, the CDR3 is TGTGCCAGCAGCTTGGTCTACCGGGACTCCAACGGGGTCGAGCAGTACTTC. This codes for CASSLVYRDSNGVEQYF. The full variable domain, completed using reference TRBV11-2 and TRBJ2-7, is EAGVAQSPRYKIIEKRQSVAFWCNPISGHATLYWYQQILGQGPKLLIQFQNNGVVDDSQLPKDRFSAERLKGVDSTLKIQPAKLEDSAVYLCASSLVYRDSNGVEQYFGPGTRLTVT.

V is TRBV7-8 and J is TRBJ1-5; D not resolved. The V end was cut by 5 bases, the J end by 3 bases, with 11 bases between. Germline assignment: CDR1 SGHVS and CDR2 FQNEAQ. The CDR3 is made up of 14 amino acids. The CDR3 region has the DNA TGTGCCAGCAGCCCGGTGGGAGACAATCAGCCCCAGCATTTT. This gives the protein CASSPVGDNQPQHF. The entire variable domain, with the rest obtained from reference TRBV7-8 and TRBJ1-5, is as follows: GAGVSQSPRYKVAKRGQDVALRCDPISGHVSLFWYQQALGQGPEFLTYFQNEAQLDKSGLPSDRFFAERPEGSVSTLKIQRTQQEDSAVYLCASSPVGDNQPQHFGDGTRLSIL.

The table lists this clone with a few counts. V usage is TRBV24-1 and J usage is TRBJ2-1; 9 positions match TRBD1. From germline, CDR1 is KGHDR and CDR2 SFDVKD. J was trimmed by 12 bases and V by 3 bases; bases with no gene match: 5. This CDR3 comprises 13 residues. The DNA of the CDR3 is TGTGCCACCAGTGATACAGGGGGCGGAGGGCAGTTCTTC. Protein sequence: CATSDTGGGGQFF.

The genes are TRBV12-3 or TRBV12-4 and TRBJ2-3; possibly TRBD2 for D (5 bases). Trimming removed 3 bases at V and 2 bases at J, with 6 bases between. The CDR3 covers 13 residues. Here the CDR3 reads CASSLRVTDTQYF. CDR3 DNA: TGTGCCAGCAGTTTGCGGGTCACAGATACGCAGTATTTT.